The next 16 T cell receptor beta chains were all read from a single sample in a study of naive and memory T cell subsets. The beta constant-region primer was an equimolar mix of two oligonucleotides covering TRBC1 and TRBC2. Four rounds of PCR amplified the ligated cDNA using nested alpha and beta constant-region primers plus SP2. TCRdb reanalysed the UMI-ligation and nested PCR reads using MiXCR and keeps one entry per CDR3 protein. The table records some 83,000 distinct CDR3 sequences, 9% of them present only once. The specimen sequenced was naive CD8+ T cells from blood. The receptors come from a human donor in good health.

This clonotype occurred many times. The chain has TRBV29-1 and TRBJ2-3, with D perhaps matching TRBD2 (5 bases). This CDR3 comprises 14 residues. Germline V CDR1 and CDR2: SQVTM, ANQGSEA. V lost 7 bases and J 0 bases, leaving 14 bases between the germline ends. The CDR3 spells CSALDWKSTDTQYF. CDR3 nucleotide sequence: TGCAGCGCTCTGGACTGGAAGAGCACAGATACGCAGTATTTT.

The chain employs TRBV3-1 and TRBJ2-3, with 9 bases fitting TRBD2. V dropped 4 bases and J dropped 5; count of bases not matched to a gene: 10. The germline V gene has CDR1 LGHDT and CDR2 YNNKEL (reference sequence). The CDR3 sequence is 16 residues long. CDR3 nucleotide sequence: TGTGCCAGCAGCCGGCCTAGCGGGACTCGGGGAGATACGCAGTATTTT. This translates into CASSRPSGTRGDTQYF.

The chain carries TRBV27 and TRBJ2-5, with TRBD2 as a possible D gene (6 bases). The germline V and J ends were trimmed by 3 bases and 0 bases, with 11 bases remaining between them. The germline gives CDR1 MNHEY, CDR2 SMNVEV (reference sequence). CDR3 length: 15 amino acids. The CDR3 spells CASSLLGGNQETQYF. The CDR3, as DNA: TGTGCCAGCAGTTTGTTGGGCGGGAACCAAGAGACCCAGTACTTC.

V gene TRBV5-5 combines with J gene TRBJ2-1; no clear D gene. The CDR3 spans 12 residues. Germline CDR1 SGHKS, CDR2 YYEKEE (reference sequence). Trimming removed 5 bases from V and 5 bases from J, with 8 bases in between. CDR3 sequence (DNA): TGTGCCAGCAGGGAAAGCAACAATGAGCAGTTCTTC. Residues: CASRESNNEQFF.

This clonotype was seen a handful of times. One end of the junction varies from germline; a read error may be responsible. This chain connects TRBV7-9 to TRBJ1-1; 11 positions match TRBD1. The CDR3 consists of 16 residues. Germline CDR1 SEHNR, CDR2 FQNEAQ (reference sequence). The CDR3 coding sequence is TGTGCCAGCAGGTTAGGACAGGGGGCTTCGAACACTGAAGCTTTCTTT. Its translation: CASRLGQGASNTEAFF.

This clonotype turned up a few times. CDR3 sequence (DNA): TGTGCCACCTCTGAGAGCTTAAAGGGGAACATTCAGTACTTC. This codes for CATSESLKGNIQYF. The J gene is TRBJ2-4, the V gene TRBV12-3 or TRBV12-4; D perhaps matches TRBD1 (5 bases). The CDR3 spans 14 residues. Trimming left V 10 bases short and J 7 bases short, with 20 bases between.

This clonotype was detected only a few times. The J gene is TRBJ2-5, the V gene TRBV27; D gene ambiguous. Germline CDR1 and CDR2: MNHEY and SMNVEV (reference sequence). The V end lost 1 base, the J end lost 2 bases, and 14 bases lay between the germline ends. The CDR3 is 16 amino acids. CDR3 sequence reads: CASSLYPGSQQETQYF. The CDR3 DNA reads TGTGCCAGCAGTTTATACCCGGGCAGCCAACAAGAGACCCAGTACTTC.

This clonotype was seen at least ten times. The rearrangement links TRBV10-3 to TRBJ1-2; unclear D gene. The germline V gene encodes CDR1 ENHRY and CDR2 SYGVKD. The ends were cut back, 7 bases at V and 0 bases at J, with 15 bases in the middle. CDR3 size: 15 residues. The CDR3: CAITLDSTTNYGYTF. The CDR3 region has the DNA TGTGCCATCACCCTAGACTCAACTACTAACTATGGCTACACCTTC.

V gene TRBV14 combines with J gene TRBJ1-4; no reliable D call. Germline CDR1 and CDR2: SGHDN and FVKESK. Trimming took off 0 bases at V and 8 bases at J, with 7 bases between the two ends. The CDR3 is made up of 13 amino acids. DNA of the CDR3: TGTGCCAGCAGCCAAGAGGCCACAGAAAAACTGTTTTTT. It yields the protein CASSQEATEKLFF.

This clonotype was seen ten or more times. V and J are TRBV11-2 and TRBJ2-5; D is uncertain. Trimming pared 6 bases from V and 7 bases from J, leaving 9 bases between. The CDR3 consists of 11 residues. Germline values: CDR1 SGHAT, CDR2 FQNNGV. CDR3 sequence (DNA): TGTGCCAGCAGTTCGACATCGACCCAGTACTTC. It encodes CASSSTSTQYF.

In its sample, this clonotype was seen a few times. CDR3 coding DNA: TGTGCCAGCACTGGGGAAGGGTCCTACGAGCAGTACTTC. Protein product: CASTGEGSYEQYF. The rearrangement joins TRBV7-9 to TRBJ2-7; no clear D gene. The germline V gene has CDR1 SEHNR and CDR2 FQNEAQ (reference sequence). The length of the CDR3 is 13 residues. The V gene lost 7 bases and the J gene lost 1 base, with 11 bases spanning the gap.

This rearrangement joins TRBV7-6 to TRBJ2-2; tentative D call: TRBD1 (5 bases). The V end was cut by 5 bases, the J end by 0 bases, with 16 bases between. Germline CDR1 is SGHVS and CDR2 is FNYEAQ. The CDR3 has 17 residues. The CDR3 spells CASSTATVLANTGELFF. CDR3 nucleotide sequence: TGTGCCAGCAGCACGGCGACAGTACTTGCGAACACCGGGGAGCTGTTTTTT.

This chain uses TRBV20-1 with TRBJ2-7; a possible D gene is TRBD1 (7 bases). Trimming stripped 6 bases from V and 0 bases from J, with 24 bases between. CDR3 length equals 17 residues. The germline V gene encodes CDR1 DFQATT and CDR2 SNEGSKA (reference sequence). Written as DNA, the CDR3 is TGCAGTGCCCAACAGGGGAAGATAGCGGTTAGCTCCTACGAGCAGTACTTC. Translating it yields CSAQQGKIAVSSYEQYF.

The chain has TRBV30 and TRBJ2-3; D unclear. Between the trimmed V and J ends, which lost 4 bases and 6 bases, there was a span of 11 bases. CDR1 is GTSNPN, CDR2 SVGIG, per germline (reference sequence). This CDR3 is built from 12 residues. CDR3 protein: CAWMGLADTQYF. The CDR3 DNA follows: TGTGCCTGGATGGGATTGGCCGATACGCAGTATTTT.

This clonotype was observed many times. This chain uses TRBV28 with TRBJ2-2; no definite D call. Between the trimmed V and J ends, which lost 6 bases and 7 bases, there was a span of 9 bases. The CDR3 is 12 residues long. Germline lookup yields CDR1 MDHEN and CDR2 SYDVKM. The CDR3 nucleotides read TGTGCCAGCAGGGATTTAGGCGGGGAGCTGTTTTTT. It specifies CASRDLGGELFF.

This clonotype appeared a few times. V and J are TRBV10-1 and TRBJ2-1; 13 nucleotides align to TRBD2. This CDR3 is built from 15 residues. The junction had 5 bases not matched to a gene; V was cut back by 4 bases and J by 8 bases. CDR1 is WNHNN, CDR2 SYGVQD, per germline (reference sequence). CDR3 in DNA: TGCGCCAGCAGTGGGACTAGCGGGAGTTTCGATGAGCAGTTCTTC. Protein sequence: CASSGTSGSFDEQFF.